This T cell receptor beta chain came from a study of beta chain features in type 1 diabetes (dated by TCRdb to 2016 to 2018). Broadly, across the study: Patients and healthy donors did not differ in mean age, gender distribution, total cell number or subset yield. A total of over 95,000,000 sorted cells were examined across all samples, and RNA yield correlated strongly with the number of cells per subset. The study compared the TCRB repertoires of sorted circulating CD4+ T cell subsets in recently diagnosed type 1 diabetes patients with those in matched healthy donors. Regulatory and stem cell-like memory subsets were isolated from only 8 patients and about 8 healthy donors, whereas naive and central memory subsets came from all 30 or so donors. What the study reported, not specific to this receptor: Patients with type 1 diabetes made fewer insertions and deleted more nucleotides at VDJ recombination sites, implying thymic rearrangement abnormalities. PCR may preferentially amplify shorter templates, but because patient and control samples were amplified and corrected together, any resulting skew would affect both groups equally. Sequencing cDNA rather than genomic DNA could over-represent highly expressing activated cells, although activation and CD3 levels did not differ between groups. Because small numbers of individuals were included in the HLA sub-analyses, any influence of HLA type on TCRB rearrangement was left unresolved. Naive, central memory and regulatory TCRB repertoires appeared to be more similar among patients than among healthy donors. Type 1 diabetes patients showed a moderate but significant shortening of TCRB CDR3 length in all four CD4+ subsets.

The germline V and J ends show losses of 2 bases and 1 base respectively, and no gene match explains 1 base of the junction. As encoded in the germline V gene, CDR1 is SGHDT while CDR2 is YYEEEE. There are 15 amino acids in the CDR3, from cysteine to phenylalanine inclusive. Solely the CDR3 DNA is kept, with 45 bases framed from the first base. Each donor gave one peripheral blood draw, averaging roughly 0.11 L, which was collected into heparinised tubes. A BD FACSAria II and a panel including CD45RO, CCR7, CD25, CD127, CD95 and CD27 were used to sort naive, central memory, regulatory and stem cell-like memory CD4+ T cells. A purity above 95% was achieved for all sorted populations. PBMCs were isolated immediately by Lymphoprep density gradient centrifugation and stained directly without culture. So that batch effects would be minimized, each experiment stained and sorted samples in pairs, pairing one healthy donor with one patient.

Turning to this clone: Its antigen has not been determined. Base qualities were left out, and no much larger clone turns up one base away.

All of the isolated RNA was reverse transcribed with the High Capacity cDNA Reverse Transcription Kit, so expressed TCRB transcripts were sequenced. Naive, central memory and regulatory T cell samples underwent deep immunoSEQ sequencing, averaging roughly 3.4 million total reads per sample. Sorted cells were lysed in RLT buffer and RNA was extracted with DNase-treated RNeasy Micro or Mini kits, depending on cell number. To prevent cross-contamination, every cell subset was processed on its own, while patient and healthy donor samples were processed together. The immunoSEQ multiplex PCR was used to amplify TCRB sequences from cDNA, generating 87-bp fragments that spanned the CDR3 region. The amplicons were sequenced using the Illumina HiSeq platform. The study's processing was this. PCR bias was corrected computationally using synthetic template baselines, and reads within Hamming distance 2 were collapsed, with unmergeable singletons discarded. By aligning reads against IMGT, V, D and J genes, CDR3 length, and insertions or deletions at six rearrangement sites were assigned. Within each subset, clonotype counts were normalized to sorted cell number, after which true diversity and Gini coefficients were computed with the tcR R package. The overlap coefficient, calculated on TCRB nucleotide sequences, was used to measure repertoire sharing. TCRdb's version of the immuneACCESS table is confined to in-frame rearrangements and falls short of the full clone set. An unresolved V gene accounts for under half of the shortfall where checked; the remainder is of unknown origin. That table supplies the V and J calls and clone size; D and trimming were determined from the DNA. The sample table records 310,000 or so clones; around 8.5% of these occur just once. The ten largest clonotypes hold roughly 1% of the sample.

The receptor's source is a man younger than 40 with type 1 diabetes. Sequenced material: central memory CD4+ T cells from blood. The V and J segments used are TRBV5-6 and TRBJ2-3, and 10 bases in between align with TRBD1. CDR3 sequence: CASSFGTGGTDTQYF. The sequence in DNA is TGTGCCAGCAGCTTCGGGACAGGGGGCACAGATACGCAGTATTTT. Reference TRBV5-6 and TRBJ2-3 genes cover what lies past the CDR3, so the full variable domain is DAGVTQSPTHLIKTRGQQVTLRCSPKSGHDTVSWYQQALGQGPQFIFQYYEEEERQRGNFPDRFSGHQFPNYSSELNVNALLLGDSALYLCASSFGTGGTDTQYFGPGTRLTVL.